The 15 T cell receptor beta chains presented below share a single source sample, sequenced in a study of T cells in Graves' hyperthyroidism and ophthalmopathy. Using RNA transcripts as the source, TCR beta CDR3 regions were amplified. HTBI primers drove first-round RT-PCR of the TCR CDR3. In TCRdb, the multiplex PCR reads were re-called with MiXCR into one record per CDR3 protein. Of about 640,000 distinct CDR3 sequences listed, roughly 20% were seen once; the top ten hold more than 30%. The specimen was blood. Receptor source: a man aged 25 to 40 with Graves' ophthalmopathy.

The rearrangement uses TRBV11-2 and TRBJ2-1; 11 bases line up with TRBD2. The CDR3 is made up of 15 amino acids. Germline V gene sequence: CDR1 SGHAT, CDR2 FQNNGV. V lost 5 bases, J lost 8 bases, and 8 bases stayed unmatched. In DNA form, the CDR3 reads TGTGCCAGCAGCCCTACTAGCGGGAGAGGTTATGAGCAGTTCTTC. Residues: CASSPTSGRGYEQFF.

This clonotype was found a few times. This chain uses TRBV2 with TRBJ2-1; TRBD2 matches at 8 bases. CDR1 and CDR2 from the germline V gene are SNHLY and FYNNEI. CDR3 size: 14 residues. V lost 8 bases to trimming and J lost 9 bases; unmatched junction nucleotides: 12. The DNA of the CDR3 is TGTGCCAGCCATAAACCGGGACTAGAGGGTGAGCAGTTCTTC. The encoded protein is CASHKPGLEGEQFF.

DNA of the CDR3: TGTGCCAGCAGAGGGGGGGGAGCGGGAGAACGTTACGAGCAGTACTTC. It specifies CASRGGGAGERYEQYF. The rearrangement links TRBV27 to TRBJ2-7, with 8 bases fitting TRBD2. The CDR3 has 16 residues. J lost 4 bases, V lost 6 bases, and 14 bases had no gene match. Germline CDR1 MNHEY, CDR2 SMNVEV (reference sequence).

The chain combines TRBV6-5 with TRBJ1-3; a possible D gene is TRBD1 (5 bases). The CDR3 is 17 amino acids. The germline gives CDR1 MNHEY, CDR2 SVGAGI. V was shortened by 0 bases and J by 2 bases, with 14 bases between the two germline ends. CDR3 in amino acids: CASSYSRGRGAGNTIYF. The CDR3 bases are TGTGCCAGCAGTTACTCCCGGGGGAGGGGCGCTGGAAACACCATATATTTT.

In regard to this clonotype: It may be a read error: a sequence one base away is much more abundant. This sequence joins TRBV5-6 and TRBJ2-1; a weak D match, TRBD2 (6 bases). The CDR3 is made up of 14 amino acids. CDR1 is SGHDT, CDR2 YYEEEE, per germline. In nucleotides, the CDR3 is TGTGCCAGCAGCGGCGGGGTCTCCCACAATGAGCAGTTCTTC. Its protein product is CASSGGVSHNEQFF.

The J gene is TRBJ1-6, the V gene TRBV6-2 or TRBV6-3; a weak D match, TRBD1 (5 bases). The CDR3 is 15 amino acids. Germline loops: CDR1 MNHEY, CDR2 SVGEGT. With 7 bases removed from V and 3 bases from J, the gap between germline ends came to 13 bases. This CDR3 reads CASTGTGRYNSPLHF. In DNA, the CDR3 is TGTGCCAGCACTGGAACAGGACGCTATAATTCACCCCTCCACTTT.

This chain links TRBV12-3 or TRBV12-4 with TRBJ1-3; TRBD1 matches at 12 bases. The CDR3 has 16 amino acids. V trimming: 7 bases; J trimming: 4 bases; junction bases outside the gene matches: 8. In DNA form, the CDR3 reads TGTGCCAGCATCCCGGGACAGGGGGCGAGAGGAAACACCATATATTTT. Its translation: CASIPGQGARGNTIYF.

This clonotype occurred a few times. This chain connects TRBV2 to TRBJ1-5; D ambiguous. This CDR3 is 15 amino acids long. Trimming pared 3 bases from V and 0 bases from J, leaving 9 bases between. Germline values: CDR1 SNHLY, CDR2 FYNNEI. Here the CDR3 DNA reads TGTGCCAGCAGTGACGGGCAGTTTAGCAATCAGCCCCAGCATTTT. Its translation is CASSDGQFSNQPQHF.

At least ten counts were recorded for this clonotype. The chain combines TRBV5-1 with TRBJ2-7; 9 bases match TRBD1. V shed 0 bases, J shed 5 bases, and the junction held 12 bases outside the gene matches. From germline, CDR1 is SGHRS and CDR2 YFSETQ. The CDR3 spans 17 residues. CDR3: CASSLEKNRGRRDEQYF. The CDR3, as DNA: TGCGCCAGCAGCTTGGAAAAGAACAGGGGGCGCCGCGACGAGCAGTACTTC.

This clonotype was recorded many times. The J gene is TRBJ2-1, the V gene TRBV11-2, with D unclear. Germline V gene lookup returns CDR1 SGHAT and CDR2 FQNNGV. V was pared by 3 bases and J by 3 bases, with 12 bases between. CDR3 length equals 15 residues. CDR3 nucleotide sequence: TGTGCCAGCAGCTTCCTGGTCGGAATCTACAATGAGCAGTTCTTC. Translated, it gives CASSFLVGIYNEQFF.

This clonotype was detected a few times. The V and J genes are TRBV10-3 and TRBJ2-1; 7 bases fit TRBD2. V lost 0 bases and J lost 6; bases outside the gene matches: 8. Germline CDR1 and CDR2: ENHRY and SYGVKD. CDR3 length: 16 residues. In DNA, the CDR3 is TGTGCCATCAGTGAGTCGACTGGGCGGGAGTTCAATGAGCAGTTCTTC. Protein product: CAISESTGREFNEQFF.

The V and J genes are TRBV28 and TRBJ1-4, with 7 positions matching TRBD1. Germline V gene lookup returns CDR1 MDHEN and CDR2 SYDVKM. The CDR3 consists of 14 residues. The V and J ends lost 3 bases and 16 bases, in that order; junction bases with no gene match: 14. In nucleotides, the CDR3 is TGTGCCAGCAGTTTTCTTGTGCGGGACAGCGATAGGTTTTTT. As protein: CASSFLVRDSDRFF.

This clonotype was counted between two and nine times. The chain recombines TRBV7-2 with TRBJ2-1; no clear D gene. This CDR3 has 14 residues. CDR1 is SGHTA and CDR2 is FQGNSA in the germline V gene. Trimming cost V 2 bases and J 6 bases, with 11 bases left between them. This CDR3 is CASSLTTYGNEQFF. The CDR3 nucleotides read TGTGCCAGCAGCTTAACAACCTACGGCAATGAGCAGTTCTTC.

The chain uses TRBV5-8 and TRBJ1-5; D unresolved. V lost 3 bases to trimming and J lost 5 bases, with 3 bases between them. This CDR3 contains 11 residues. Per germline, CDR1 SGHTS and CDR2 YDEGEE. In DNA form, the CDR3 reads TGTGCCAGCAGCTGGCATCAGCCCCAGCATTTT. Residues: CASSWHQPQHF.

The chain has TRBV24-1 and TRBJ2-2, with TRBD1 identical over 7 bases. V was pared by 10 bases and J by 6 bases, with 7 bases of the junction left unmatched. The germline CDR1 and CDR2 sequences are KGHDR and SFDVKD. The CDR3 is 13 residues long. CDR3 amino acids: CATSPQGPGELFF. The CDR3, as DNA: TGTGCCACTAGCCCACAGGGGCCCGGGGAGCTGTTTTTT.